Below, one TCR beta chain is given with its context. This clonotype has a handful of counts. The clone's antigen remains unknown. Base qualities were left out, and no much larger clone turns up one base away. Every donor in the study was a healthy Caucasian. Receptor amplification or capture employed 5' RACE. The sample was run on an Illumina HiSeq 2000. A universal primer binding site was added through template switching, and the final cDNA carried a unique molecular identifier so that TCR cDNA molecules could be counted accurately. First-strand cDNA for TCR alpha and beta chains was synthesized from specific primers in the conserved constant-segment region. Each cDNA library was double barcoded, with a SMART-Mk sample barcode plus Illumina barcodes, to control for contamination. Two successive PCR steps introduced TruSeq adapter sequences along with Illumina sample barcodes. The TCR alpha and beta cDNA libraries were sequenced on the Illumina HiSeq platform using custom primers. The source study handled its data this way. Raw reads were processed with MiGEC to extract unique molecular identifiers, and MiXCR was used to determine CDR3 positions. Recombination models were inferred per individual with the repgenHMM and IGoR tools using an EM algorithm. Shared clonotypes were analyzed with the tcR package in R, and sharing was normalized by the product of cloneset sizes. To study raw recombination without the effects of thymic and clonal selection, out-of-frame nonproductive sequences were analyzed. TCRdb trimmed public reads at Q25 via fastp, called clones via MiXCR and kept in-frame beta chains. Duplicate CDR3 protein sequences are folded into a single record with the most common DNA and genes. The V and J calls come from TCRdb's annotation, not from the publication. The sample table lists 1.5 million to 2 million distinct CDR3 sequences, about 32% of them with a count of one. Jointly, the top ten make up under 0.35% of the sample.

This entry comes from a study of identical twins listed by TCRdb under 2016. Study-wide context: To test whether fetal clonotypes persist, this study deep-sequenced TCR alpha and beta repertoires from monozygotic twins, from unrelated adults of various ages, and from cord blood. Replicate twin experiments were performed at different times using different library preparation protocols to rule out contamination. The full study reports these points: In monozygotic twins, recombination models systematically underestimated out-of-frame TCR alpha sharing, but the models matched the sharing seen between unrelated individuals. Compared with coincidental sharing between unrelated individuals, an excess of low generation-probability sequences was observed among out-of-frame TCR alpha sequences shared between twins. Invariant T cells such as MAIT and iNKT could partly confound zero-insertion analyses, although diverse VJ usage argued against such confounding for most clonotypes. Because the same donors could not be followed over many years, the conclusions depended on cross-sectional statistical analysis. Fewer insertions were carried by abundant cord blood beta clonotypes; a weaker similar trend was observed in young adult naive repertoires, while no such trend was observed in memory repertoires. The excess sharing between twins in beta out-of-frame sequences was weaker because fewer shared sequences reduced the signal-to-noise ratio.

CDR1 and CDR2 (DFQATT, SNEGSKA) derive from the germline V gene (reference sequence). Including the terminal cysteine and phenylalanine, the CDR3 comprises 14 residues. The DNA shown is the 42-base CDR3, in frame from base 1. Trimming removed 6 bases from V and 0 bases from J, leaving 15 bases between the germline ends. This clonotype was obtained from a newborn girl in good health. Recombination linked TRBV20-1 to TRBJ2-7, with a tentative D gene TRBD2 over 7 matching bases. The sequenced sample consisted of cord blood. The nucleotides are TGCAGTGCGGAGCAGGGAGGGGGCTCCTACGAGCAGTACTTC. Its translation is CSAEQGGGSYEQYF.